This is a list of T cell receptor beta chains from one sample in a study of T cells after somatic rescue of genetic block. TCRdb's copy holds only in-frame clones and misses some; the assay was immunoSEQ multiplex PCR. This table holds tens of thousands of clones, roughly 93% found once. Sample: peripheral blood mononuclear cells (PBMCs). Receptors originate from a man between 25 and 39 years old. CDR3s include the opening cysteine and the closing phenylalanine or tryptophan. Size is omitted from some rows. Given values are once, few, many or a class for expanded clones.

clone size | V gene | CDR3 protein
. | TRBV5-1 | CASSPRDARNYGYTF
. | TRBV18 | CASSPRLTGGETQYF
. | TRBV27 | CASSFSGTGYGYTF
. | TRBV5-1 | CASSSGQGRAYTQYF
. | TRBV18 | CASSPPREILISGANVLTF
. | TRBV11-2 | CASTPAGGGQETQYF
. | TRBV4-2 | CASSRETGGNTGELFF
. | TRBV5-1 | CASSLAETQYF
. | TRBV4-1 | CASSPDSTDTQYF
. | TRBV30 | CAWRSGNEQFF
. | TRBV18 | CASSPGLAPETQYF
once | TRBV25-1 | CASGKAGGETQYF
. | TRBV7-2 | CASSWTGLGTEAFF
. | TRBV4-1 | CASSQGDRVQETQYF
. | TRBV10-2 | CATSRGLTYGYTF
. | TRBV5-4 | CASSRFRRESDEQFF
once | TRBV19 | CASSPTTGQPQHF